These 27 T cell receptor beta chains were all obtained from the same sample, sequenced in a study of T cell responses to AZD1222 COVID-19 vaccine. TCRdb keeps only in-frame clones here, not all; method: immunoSEQ multiplex PCR. The sample has some 130,000 clones, roughly 85% seen once. The sample here was peripheral blood, taken on day 0 of AZD1222 vaccination. The receptors here all came from an adult in good health.

This CDR3 reads CASSYGTGHTEAFF. In DNA form, the CDR3 reads TGTGCCAGCAGTTACGGGACAGGACACACTGAAGCTTTCTTT. The V and J genes are TRBV6-5 and TRBJ1-1, with TRBD1 identical over 8 bases. V was pared by 2 bases and J by 3 bases, with 2 bases of the junction left unmatched. Per the germline V gene, CDR1 is MNHEY and CDR2 is SVGAGI. This CDR3 has 14 amino acids.

In DNA, the CDR3 is TGTGCCAGCAGCCTCCAGGTGGGCTATGGCTACACCTTC. This codes for CASSLQVGYGYTF. This sequence joins TRBV6-5 and TRBJ1-2, with D hard to call. The germline CDR1 and CDR2 sequences are MNHEY and SVGAGI. V was cut by 6 bases and J by 4 bases, with 12 bases left in between. CDR3 length: 13 amino acids.

The V call is TRBV27, the J call TRBJ2-3, with 7 nucleotides matching TRBD1. CDR1 and CDR2 from the germline V gene are MNHEY and SMNVEV (reference sequence). The CDR3 has 14 amino acids. Germline trimming cut 1 base from V and 8 bases from J; bases unmatched to any gene: 6. CDR3 residues: CASSLWSRDSTQYF. The CDR3 DNA reads as TGTGCCAGCAGTTTATGGAGTCGGGACAGTACGCAGTATTTT.

This clone has a single count. The J gene is TRBJ2-4, the V gene TRBV27; D may match TRBD1 or TRBD2 (6 bases each). Trimming removed 8 bases at V and 8 bases at J, with 19 bases between. The CDR3 runs 14 residues. The V gene's germline CDR1 is MNHEY and CDR2 SMNVEV (reference sequence). Here the CDR3 DNA reads TGTGCCAGCGAGGGGGGTTCGTCTGTTCACATTCAGTACTTC. This sequence encodes CASEGGSSVHIQYF.

This clone came up a few times. V is TRBV7-2 and J is TRBJ2-1; D is undetermined. CDR1 is SGHTA, CDR2 FQGNSA, per germline. The CDR3 extends over 15 amino acids. V shed 3 bases and J shed 2 bases, with 11 bases lying between them. CDR3 region: CASSFDVGTYNEQFF. Written as DNA, the CDR3 is TGTGCCAGCAGCTTCGACGTTGGCACCTACAATGAGCAGTTCTTC.

This clone has only a few counts. The chain combines TRBV11-2 with TRBJ2-2; unclear D gene. Per the germline V gene, CDR1 is SGHAT and CDR2 is FQNNGV. V was clipped by 4 bases and J by 11 bases, with 8 bases between them. CDR3 size: 11 residues. The CDR3 loop is CASSSSLELFF. The CDR3 bases are TGTGCCAGCAGCTCATCGCTAGAGCTGTTTTTT.

The V call is TRBV28, the J call TRBJ1-3; 7 bases are shared with TRBD1. The ends lost 5 bases at V and 4 bases at J; junction bases unmatched: 8. Germline V gene lookup returns CDR1 MDHEN and CDR2 SYDVKM. This CDR3 is 15 amino acids long. CDR3: CASSPTTGWGNTIYF. In nucleotides, the CDR3 is TGTGCCAGCAGTCCCACGACAGGGTGGGGAAACACCATATATTTT.

The chain employs TRBV7-9 and TRBJ1-4; possible D gene TRBD1, 5 bases. The germline V gene encodes CDR1 SEHNR and CDR2 FQNEAQ (reference sequence). V dropped 6 bases and J dropped 4 bases, with 9 bases sitting between them. This CDR3 is built from 13 residues. The CDR3 nucleotides read TGTGCCAGCAGGAAGGGGAATAATGAAAAACTGTTTTTT. Residues: CASRKGNNEKLFF.

The gene calls are TRBV19 and TRBJ2-7; D perhaps matches TRBD2 (5 bases). CDR3 length equals 13 residues. Germline-derived CDR1 and CDR2 are LNHDA and SQIVND (reference sequence). Trimming cost V 1 base and J 6 bases, with 10 bases left between them. This CDR3 is CASSIAGSGEQYF. The CDR3 region has the DNA TGTGCCAGTAGTATAGCGGGGTCGGGCGAGCAGTACTTC.

This rearrangement joins TRBV27 to TRBJ1-6; 10 bases agree with TRBD1. V was pared by 5 bases and J by 0 bases, with 16 bases of the junction left unmatched. CDR1 is MNHEY, CDR2 SMNVEV, per germline (reference sequence). The CDR3 contains 21 residues. This CDR3 is CASSLQFVGQGPRSYNSPLHF. CDR3 nucleotides: TGTGCCAGCAGTCTACAATTTGTGGGACAGGGGCCTCGCTCCTATAATTCACCCCTCCACTTT.

V and J are TRBV20-1 and TRBJ2-1; D ambiguous. Trimming removed 0 bases from V and 3 bases from J, with 0 bases in between. The CDR3 extends over 11 amino acids. Germline V gives CDR1 DFQATT, CDR2 SNEGSKA (reference sequence). CDR3 region: CSARDYNEQFF. The CDR3 DNA is TGCAGTGCTAGAGACTACAATGAGCAGTTCTTC.

This clone was recorded once. The rearrangement joins TRBV19 to TRBJ1-2, with 9 bases aligning to TRBD1. V lost 4 bases to trimming and J lost 6 bases; unmatched junction nucleotides: 9. There are 15 residues in the CDR3. The germline CDR1 and CDR2 sequences are LNHDA and SQIVND (reference sequence). CDR3: CASSRPGQGNNGYTF. The DNA of the CDR3 is TGTGCCAGTAGTAGGCCGGGACAGGGTAATAATGGCTACACCTTC.

The chain uses TRBV5-1 and TRBJ2-7, with a tentative D call TRBD2 (5 bases). V was trimmed by 1 base and J by 7 bases, leaving 12 bases between them. The CDR3 length is 13 residues. Germline V lookup: CDR1 SGHRS, CDR2 YFSETQ. CDR3 DNA sequence: TGCGCCAGCAGCTTGTCCCCCGGGGAGGAGCAGTACTTC. Translated: CASSLSPGEEQYF.

The count of this clone is one. This CDR3 reads CASSPTQGNEKLFF. The CDR3 nucleotides are TGTGCCAGCAGCCCCACCCAGGGGAATGAAAAACTGTTTTTT. The chain carries TRBV7-2 and TRBJ1-4, with D perhaps TRBD1 (6 bases). V lost 5 bases and J 5 bases, leaving 12 bases between the germline ends. Looked up from germline, CDR1 is SGHTA and CDR2 is FQGNSA. This CDR3 has 14 residues. The variable domain in full, completed from reference TRBV7-2 and TRBJ1-4, reads GAGVSQSPSNKVTEKGKDVELRCDPISGHTALYWYRQSLGQGLEFLIYFQGNSAPDKSGLPSDRFSAERTGGSVSTLTIQRTQQEDSAVYLCASSPTQGNEKLFFGSGTQLSVL.

The J gene is TRBJ1-2, the V gene TRBV6-5; 7 positions agree with TRBD1. Looked up from germline, CDR1 is MNHEY and CDR2 is SVGAGI. This CDR3 region has 14 residues. With 5 bases clipped from V and 6 bases from J, the junction kept 9 bases outside the gene matches. The CDR3 DNA is TGTGCCAGCAGTAGACAGGGTGGGGGTAATGGCTACACCTTC. Its translation: CASSRQGGGNGYTF.

The sample holds one count of this clone. V is TRBV6-1 and J is TRBJ1-2, with TRBD1 matching over 10 bases. Germline-derived CDR1 and CDR2 are MNHNS and SASEGT. Trimming at V came to 6 bases and at J to 5 bases, leaving 3 bases not matched to a gene. This CDR3 comprises 13 residues. In DNA form, the CDR3 reads TGTGCCAGCAGGGGGACAGGGGATTATGGCTACACCTTC. It encodes CASRGTGDYGYTF.

The chain uses TRBV11-3 and TRBJ1-5; D might be TRBD1 (6 bases). V lost 5 bases to trimming and J lost 7 bases, with 18 bases between them. Germline V CDR1 and CDR2: SGHNT, YENEEA. CDR3 length equals 15 residues. In DNA, the CDR3 is TGTGCCAGCAGCCAGGAGCACAGGGAGGGACAGCCCCAGCATTTT. Its protein product is CASSQEHREGQPQHF.

The chain joins TRBV3-1 (or the pseudogene TRBV3-2) to TRBJ2-2; 9 bases fit TRBD2. J was trimmed by 4 bases and V by 4 bases; bases with no gene match: 10. CDR3 length: 17 residues. CDR1 and CDR2 (germline): LGHDT, YNNKEL (reference sequence). The CDR3: CASSLLAGGVGTGELFF. The CDR3 nucleotides are TGTGCCAGCAGCCTACTAGCGGGCGGCGTCGGCACCGGGGAGCTGTTTTTT.

The CDR3 bases are TGTGCCAGCAGCCTTAGCGGGGGGGACCCCTACGAGCAGTACTTC. It encodes CASSLSGGDPYEQYF. The genes are TRBV7-2 and TRBJ2-7; the match to TRBD2 covers 11 bases. The CDR3 spans 15 residues. V shed 5 bases, J shed 2 bases, and the junction held 5 bases outside the gene matches. Per germline, CDR1 SGHTA and CDR2 FQGNSA.

The rearrangement links TRBV6-5 to TRBJ2-1; TRBD2 matches at 13 bases. Germline loops: CDR1 MNHEY, CDR2 SVGAGI. Trimming took 8 bases from V and 5 from J; bases not matched to a gene: 6. CDR3 length: 15 amino acids. Here the CDR3 reads CASLVGTSGDNEQFF. The DNA for the CDR3 is TGTGCCAGCTTAGTCGGGACTAGCGGGGACAATGAGCAGTTCTTC.

The chain combines TRBV7-2 with TRBJ2-5, with 8 positions matching TRBD1. The CDR3 extends over 14 amino acids. CDR1 is SGHTA and CDR2 is FQGNSA in the germline V gene. Trimming removed 6 bases from V and 10 bases from J; junction bases left unmatched: 13. CDR3 amino acids: CASRPPGTGPSQYF. CDR3 in DNA: TGTGCCAGCAGGCCGCCGGGGACAGGCCCCAGCCAGTACTTC. The full variable domain, completed using reference TRBV7-2 and TRBJ2-5, is GAGVSQSPSNKVTEKGKDVELRCDPISGHTALYWYRQSLGQGLEFLIYFQGNSAPDKSGLPSDRFSAERTGGSVSTLTIQRTQQEDSAVYLCASRPPGTGPSQYFGPGTRLLVL.

The gene calls are TRBV7-2 and TRBJ1-1; no reliable D call. This CDR3 contains 13 residues. V was pared by 7 bases and J by 1 base, with 10 bases between. Germline lookup yields CDR1 SGHTA and CDR2 FQGNSA. Here the CDR3 reads CASNLQTNTEAFF. As DNA, the CDR3 is TGTGCCAGCAACCTACAGACGAACACTGAAGCTTTCTTT.

V is TRBV1 and J is TRBJ1-2. TRBV1 is a listed pseudogene. The length of the CDR3 is 17 residues. Here the CDR3 reads CTSSQDNEEVPNYGYTF. In DNA form, the CDR3 reads TGCACCAGCAGCCAAGATAACGAGGAAGTTCCTAACTATGGCTACACCTTC.

The chain joins TRBV27 to TRBJ1-6; 11 positions agree with TRBD1. This CDR3 comprises 13 residues. Trimming removed 8 bases from V and 9 bases from J; junction bases left unmatched: 3. Germline CDR1 MNHEY, CDR2 SMNVEV (reference sequence). The CDR3 here is CASWTGGVSPLHF. CDR3 DNA: TGTGCCAGCTGGACAGGGGGCGTTTCACCCCTCCACTTT.

The chain has TRBV7-6 and TRBJ1-5; D remains unclear. CDR3 size: 14 residues. Germline V gene sequence: CDR1 SGHVS, CDR2 FNYEAQ. V was trimmed by 6 bases and J by 3 bases, leaving 12 bases between them. Written as DNA, the CDR3 is TGTGCCAGCAGTGGCGGGCAGGCCAATCAGCCCCAGCATTTT. Residues: CASSGGQANQPQHF.

The chain links TRBV2 to TRBJ2-2; TRBD2 might be the D (5 bases). This CDR3 comprises 15 residues. V lost 4 bases and J lost 1, with 10 bases in between. Germline CDR1 reads SNHLY; CDR2 reads FYNNEI. CDR3 nucleotides: TGTGCCAGCAGTGGCCGGGAAATGAACACCGGGGAGCTGTTTTTT. Translation gives CASSGREMNTGELFF.

The chain links TRBV18 to TRBJ2-3; D is uncertain. The length of the CDR3 is 12 residues. Germline V gene lookup returns CDR1 KGHSH and CDR2 LQKENI. Between the trimmed V and J ends, which lost 0 bases and 5 bases, there was a span of 3 bases. Here the CDR3 reads CASSPPRDTQYF. CDR3 coding DNA: TGTGCCAGCTCACCACCGCGAGATACGCAGTATTTT. The variable domain in full, completed from reference TRBV18 and TRBJ2-3, reads NAGVMQNPRHLVRRRGQEARLRCSPMKGHSHVYWYRQLPEEGLKFMVYLQKENIIDESGMPKERFSAEFPKEGPSILRIQQVVRGDSAAYFCASSPPRDTQYFGPGTRLTVL.